These 18 T cell receptor beta chains originate from one sample sequenced in a study of shared clonotypes between healthy human individuals. Clones were read by immunoSEQ multiplex PCR, and TCRdb kept only the in-frame ones, dropping some. Of roughly 2.6 million clones listed, approximately 94% are singletons. Sequenced sample: naive CD4+ T cells sorted from blood. Specified subset: CD45RA+ positively selected. Source of these receptors: a man aged 18-30 years in good health.

V is TRBV7-3 and J is TRBJ2-3; TRBD1 is a possible D gene (5 bases). The germline CDR1 and CDR2 sequences are SGHTA and FQGTGA. The CDR3 contains 15 residues. The V and J ends lost 1 base and 6 bases respectively, with 14 bases between them. CDR3 region: CASSLMGPALDTQYF. The CDR3 coding sequence is TGTGCCAGCAGCTTAATGGGGCCAGCCCTTGATACGCAGTATTTT.

This clone has just one count. CDR3 residues: CASRLRSTEYEQYF. DNA for the CDR3: TGTGCCAGCAGACTCCGCAGCACCGAGTACGAGCAGTACTTC. This sequence joins TRBV5-6 and TRBJ2-5, with D uncertain. Matching the DNA end better, TRBJ2-7 makes the J call doubtful. This CDR3 is built from 14 residues. In germline, CDR1 is SGHDT, CDR2 YYEEEE.

CDR3 DNA: TGTGCCAGCAGCCTCCTAGGTTATGAGCAGTTCTTC. Protein sequence: CASSLLGYEQFF. The V and J genes are TRBV7-2 and TRBJ2-1, with D unresolved. The V gene's germline CDR1 is SGHTA and CDR2 FQGNSA. The CDR3 consists of 12 residues. V lost 5 bases and J 8 bases, leaving 10 bases between the germline ends. The full variable domain, with the rest looked up from reference TRBV7-2 and TRBJ2-1, is GAGVSQSPSNKVTEKGKDVELRCDPISGHTALYWYRQSLGQGLEFLIYFQGNSAPDKSGLPSDRFSAERTGGSVSTLTIQRTQQEDSAVYLCASSLLGYEQFFGPGTRLTVL.

The chain links TRBV30 to TRBJ2-7; D gene ambiguous. The V and J ends lost 3 bases and 10 bases respectively, with 13 bases between them. Germline CDR1 is GTSNPN and CDR2 is SVGIG (reference sequence). The CDR3 totals 11 residues. CDR3 region: CAWSLETQQYF. The CDR3 DNA reads TGTGCCTGGAGCCTGGAAACGCAACAGTACTTC.

V gene TRBV27 combines with J gene TRBJ1-5, with D uncertain. The length of the CDR3 is 15 residues. Between the trimmed V and J ends, which lost 6 bases and 1 base, there was a span of 13 bases. Germline values: CDR1 MNHEY, CDR2 SMNVEV (reference sequence). CDR3 in amino acids: CASSSWGGSNQPQHF. DNA of the CDR3: TGTGCCAGCAGCTCTTGGGGAGGGAGCAATCAGCCCCAGCATTTT.

V is TRBV7-9 and J is TRBJ2-1; D remains unclear. This CDR3 has 14 amino acids. Per germline, CDR1 SEHNR and CDR2 FQNEAQ (reference sequence). Trimming cost V 6 bases and J 0 bases, with 9 bases left between them. CDR3 sequence reads: CASRGPNSYNEQFF. The CDR3 region has the DNA TGTGCCAGCAGGGGCCCCAACTCCTACAATGAGCAGTTCTTC.

The chain has TRBV4-3 and TRBJ2-5, with D uncertain. V shed 1 base and J shed 1 base, with 13 bases lying between them. The CDR3 contains 16 residues. Germline CDR1 LGHNA, CDR2 YSLEER. This CDR3 reads CASSQGGPTGQETQYF. In nucleotides, the CDR3 is TGCGCCAGCAGCCAAGGCGGCCCTACCGGCCAAGAGACCCAGTACTTC.

This chain connects TRBV5-4 to TRBJ2-3; a weak D match, TRBD1 (6 bases). The V end was cut by 1 base, the J end by 1 base, with 13 bases between. This CDR3 contains 16 residues. CDR1 is SGHNT and CDR2 is YYREEE in the germline V gene (reference sequence). CDR3 sequence: CASSLQGRTGTDTQYF. For the CDR3, the DNA is TGTGCCAGCAGCTTGCAAGGCAGGACAGGCACAGATACGCAGTATTTT.

Points on this clone: Sequence at one end of the junction differs from germline and may be a read error. V gene TRBV7-7 combines with J gene TRBJ2-5; 7 bases agree with TRBD1. Per germline, CDR1 SSHAT and CDR2 FNYEAQ (reference sequence). This CDR3 is 14 amino acids long. The CDR3 DNA follows: TGTGCTAGCAGCCCCGGGACAGTTAAAGAGACCCAGTACTTC. As protein: CASSPGTVKETQYF.

The gene calls are TRBV30 and TRBJ2-3; the D gene is possibly TRBD2 (5 bases). V lost 4 bases and J 3 bases, leaving 14 bases between the germline ends. The germline gives CDR1 GTSNPN, CDR2 SVGIG (reference sequence). This CDR3 has 14 amino acids. DNA of the CDR3: TGTGCCTGGATTCGGGGTTTCGGGACAGATACGCAGTATTTT. Its translation is CAWIRGFGTDTQYF.

This rearrangement joins TRBV7-2 to TRBJ2-5; 8 nucleotides align to TRBD2. This CDR3 contains 15 residues. V trimming: 7 bases; J trimming: 6 bases; junction bases outside the gene matches: 13. Germline V gives CDR1 SGHTA, CDR2 FQGNSA. CDR3 bases: TGTGCCAGCACCCCGGGACTAGGGGCAGGAAAGACCCAGTACTTC. It specifies CASTPGLGAGKTQYF.

J is TRBJ2-7 and V is TRBV6-5; 12 bases fit TRBD2. V dropped 6 bases and J dropped 5; count of bases not matched to a gene: 2. In germline, CDR1 is MNHEY, CDR2 SVGAGI. This CDR3 has 13 amino acids. CDR3 sequence: CASSRLAGDEQYF. CDR3 DNA sequence: TGTGCCAGCAGCCGACTAGCGGGAGACGAGCAGTACTTC.

J is TRBJ1-2 and V is TRBV30; no clear D. The CDR3 covers 17 residues. Germline V lookup: CDR1 GTSNPN, CDR2 SVGIG (reference sequence). The ends were cut back, 0 bases at V and 1 base at J, with 18 bases in the middle. As DNA, the CDR3 is TGTGCCTGGAGTGTACCCTGGGGTGCCAACTATAACTATGGCTACACCTTC. Translated: CAWSVPWGANYNYGYTF.

The chain has TRBV27 and TRBJ1-1, with a possible D match to TRBD1 (6 bases). This CDR3 spans 15 amino acids. Trimming took off 7 bases at V and 1 base at J, with 16 bases between the two ends. Germline V CDR1 and CDR2: MNHEY, SMNVEV (reference sequence). In DNA form, the CDR3 reads TGTGCCAGCACTCTTAGTCCGGGGGCGAACACTGAAGCTTTCTTT. Its protein is CASTLSPGANTEAFF.

V is TRBV29-1 and J is TRBJ2-7; the match to TRBD1 covers 9 bases. Germline lookup yields CDR1 SQVTM and CDR2 ANQGSEA. The CDR3 consists of 12 residues. Trimming took 7 bases from V and 6 from J; bases not matched to a gene: 7. As DNA, the CDR3 is TGCAGCGCCCTCGGACAGGGGAGCGAGCAGTACTTC. Its translation is CSALGQGSEQYF.

The chain employs TRBV19 and TRBJ1-5, with D possibly matching TRBD1 (5 bases). Germline V gene data show CDR1 as LNHDA and CDR2 as SQIVND (reference sequence). This CDR3 is 18 amino acids long. Trimming removed 5 bases at V and 2 bases at J, with 22 bases between. The CDR3: CASSPTMGGEWGNQPQHF. The CDR3 region has the DNA TGTGCCAGTAGTCCTACAATGGGGGGGGAATGGGGCAATCAGCCCCAGCATTTT.

V usage is TRBV10-1 and J usage is TRBJ2-1, with TRBD2 identical over 12 bases. The CDR3 runs 17 residues. The germline V gene encodes CDR1 WNHNN and CDR2 SYGVQD (reference sequence). V lost 2 bases, J lost 9 bases, and 11 bases stayed unmatched. CDR3 protein: CASSEKGRLAGVGEQFF. CDR3 in DNA: TGCGCCAGCAGTGAGAAAGGTAGACTAGCGGGAGTAGGTGAGCAGTTCTTC.

The chain employs TRBV12-2 and TRBJ2-2; TRBD2 was called by the table and not checked on the DNA. TRBV12-2 is assigned pseudogene status. The CDR3 extends over 16 amino acids. The CDR3 bases are TGTGCAAGTCGCTTTTGTCTAGGTAGGAACACCGGGGAGCTGTTTTTT. As protein: CASRFCLGRNTGELFF.